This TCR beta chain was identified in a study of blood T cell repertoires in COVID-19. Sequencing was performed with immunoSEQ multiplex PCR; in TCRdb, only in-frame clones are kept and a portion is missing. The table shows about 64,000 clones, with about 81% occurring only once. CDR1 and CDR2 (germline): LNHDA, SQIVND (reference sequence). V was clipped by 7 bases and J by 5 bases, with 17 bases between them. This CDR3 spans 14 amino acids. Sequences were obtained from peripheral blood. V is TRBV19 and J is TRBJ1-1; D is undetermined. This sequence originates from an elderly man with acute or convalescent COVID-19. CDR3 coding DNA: TGTGCCAGTACCCCCCCCGGGAGGCGGACTGAAGCTTTCTTT. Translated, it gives CASTPPGRRTEAFF. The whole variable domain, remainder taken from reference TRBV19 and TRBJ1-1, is DGGITQSPKYLFRKEGQNVTLSCEQNLNHDAMYWYRQDPGQGLRLIYYSQIVNDFQKGDIAEGYSVSREKKESFPLTVTSAQKNPTAFYLCASTPPGRRTEAFFGQGTRLTVV.